The following is a T cell receptor (beta chain) sequence with its context. Germline assignment: CDR1 MNHEY and CDR2 SVGEGT. V gave up 2 bases and J gave up 2 bases; unmatched junction bases: 7. The CDR3 is 16 residues long. The table came from immunoSEQ multiplex PCR; TCRdb's copy has only in-frame clones and leaves some out. The table shows about 430,000 clones, with 70% to 90% occurring only once. The data derive from a study of blood T cell repertoires in COVID-19. This clonotype originated in a young woman who had been exposed to COVID-19. The V and J genes are TRBV6-2 or TRBV6-3 and TRBJ2-7; TRBD2 agrees at 9 bases. Sequenced input: PBMCs or T cells enriched from blood (not recorded which). The CDR3 is CASSYLLSGGTYEQYF. CDR3 DNA sequence: TGTGCCAGCAGTTACCTGTTGAGCGGGGGGACCTACGAGCAGTACTTC.